This record concerns one TCR beta chain sequence. The data belong to a study of blood T cell repertoires in COVID-19. About the study: There were acute and convalescent COVID-19 samples, and they came from the United States, Italy and Spain. PBMCs, B-cell-depleted T cells, or T cells provided the cDNA or gDNA that made up the material.

Method: immunoSEQ multiplex PCR; TCRdb's copy keeps in-frame clones and lacks some. In the table there are 180,000 or so clones, approximately 85% of which are singletons. CDR1 and CDR2 (germline): SGHAT, FQNNGV. The ends lost 1 base at V and 4 bases at J; junction bases unmatched: 5. The CDR3 is 15 residues long. The sample taken for sequencing was peripheral blood. The receptor comes from a woman of 80 years or more with acute or convalescent COVID-19. V is TRBV11-2 and J is TRBJ1-1; 8 positions agree with TRBD1. The CDR3 sequence is CASSLVSGGGTEAFF. The CDR3 nucleotides read TGTGCCAGCAGCTTAGTTTCAGGGGGCGGCACTGAAGCTTTCTTT.